This T cell receptor beta chain was recorded in a study of blood T cell repertoires in COVID-19 (dated by TCRdb to between 2020 and 2021). Regarding the study in general: The collaborator samples originated in the United States, Italy and Spain and spanned the acute and convalescent phases of COVID-19. Where available, HLA class I and class II types were obtained from metadata supplied by the sample provider rather than from assay-based typing. The sample metadata nearly always contained a de-identified subject ID, COVID-19 status, age in years and sex. The prospective study material was composed of cDNA or gDNA derived from T cells, B-cell-depleted T cells, or PBMCs. The dataset comprised deeply sampled blood TCRbeta repertoires from subjects exposed to, actively infected with, or recovered from COVID-19. Samples were obtained from the ongoing ImmuneRACE study (first 160 participants) and from over a thousand subjects provided by 6 global collaborators. A freely available public database, intended as a resource for researchers studying the immune response to SARS-CoV-2, is where the repertoires were released.

As for this clone: What this receptor recognizes is not known. Base qualities are not at hand, and no much larger clone is one base apart.

The investigation overall reported the following: Clinical and demographic metadata were provided uncurated, with the amount varying by source and participant.

Collaborating institutions collected whole blood in K2EDTA tubes following their own protocols. For TCRbeta analysis, collaborators shipped samples as frozen whole blood, isolated PBMCs, or DNA extracted from either of those sample types. The CDR3 measures 15 amino acids from cysteine to phenylalanine. Only the CDR3 portion is preserved as DNA: 45 bases, with reading frame beginning at the first base. The V and J ends are trimmed by 6 bases and 4 bases, leaving 16 bases between them. In the germline V gene (reference sequence), CDR1 corresponds to MNHEY and CDR2 to SMNVEV. TCRbeta CDR3 regions were amplified from genomic DNA using the immunoSEQ Assay, a bias-controlled multiplex PCR. The original pipeline was this. The number of nucleated cells in each sample was estimated from the amplification of reference gene primers within the assay. To quantify the absolute abundance of each unique TCRbeta CDR3 rearrangement, sequence reads were collapsed and filtered. For each sample, productive Simpson clonality was calculated as the square root of Simpson's diversity index across productive rearrangements. Sourced from immuneACCESS, this table was stored by TCRdb with only in-frame sequences that have V and J called. A share of the clones is absent; for the studies checked, an unresolved V gene accounts for under half, and the remainder has no known explanation. The DNA was the basis for D and trimming; V, J and clone size are from that table. The sample includes 100,000 to 120,000 clones, with around 84% observed a single time. Less than 20% of the sample rests with the top ten.

The sequence derives from a woman older than 75 with acute or convalescent COVID-19. Input material: peripheral blood. This chain joins TRBV27 to TRBJ2-1, with a weak D call of TRBD2 (5 bases match). The CDR3 sequence is CASSSFRAAYNEQFF. The DNA sequence is as follows: TGTGCCAGCAGCTCCTTCCGAGCGGCTTACAATGAGCAGTTCTTC.